These 31 T cell receptor beta chains came from one sample sequenced in a study of T-cell memory formation after mild COVID-19. Each CDR3 protein gets one entry after TCRdb re-called the 5' RACE reads with MiXCR. The sample lists around 150,000 distinct CDR3 sequences; 11% were seen once. The sample consisted of PBMCs or a T cell subset sorted from them (not recorded which). These receptors were collected from a man between 18 and 29 years old who had mild COVID-19 (a few samples of this study predate the infection). Cell type and time point are not known.

This clonotype has just a few counts. J is TRBJ2-7 and V is TRBV7-2, with 11 bases that match TRBD2. Looked up from germline, CDR1 is SGHTA and CDR2 is FQGNSA. V lost 5 bases to trimming and J lost 3 bases; unmatched junction nucleotides: 9. This CDR3 has 16 amino acids. The CDR3 region is CASSLRLAGTYYEQYF. The CDR3 coding sequence is TGTGCCAGCAGCCTACGACTAGCGGGGACCTACTACGAGCAGTACTTC.

The chain couples TRBV4-3 to TRBJ2-1, with 10 bases aligning to TRBD2. The CDR3 has 16 residues. CDR1 is LGHNA, CDR2 YSLEER, per germline. The V segment lost 3 bases and the J segment 6 bases; nucleotides outside the gene matches: 8. CDR3 bases: TGCGCCAGCAGCCACGTAACTAGCGGGGATTTCAATGAGCAGTTCTTC. It encodes CASSHVTSGDFNEQFF.

This clonotype was observed a few times. This chain connects TRBV4-1 to TRBJ1-4, with a tentative D call TRBD1 (6 bases). From germline, CDR1 is MGHRA and CDR2 YSYEKL. CDR3 size: 15 residues. Trimming cost V 3 bases and J 4 bases, with 12 bases left between them. In DNA form, the CDR3 reads TGCGCCAGCAGCCATCATGGGACAAGTAATGAAAAACTGTTTTTT. It is translated as CASSHHGTSNEKLFF.

The table lists this clonotype with a few counts. The chain joins TRBV29-1 to TRBJ1-1, with D possibly matching TRBD1 (5 bases). This CDR3 contains 14 residues. Germline V gene data show CDR1 as SQVTM and CDR2 as ANQGSEA. Trimming took 6 bases from V and 3 from J, leaving 17 bases between them. This CDR3 is CSVPSSGRDTEAFF. Written as DNA, the CDR3 is TGCAGCGTCCCTTCTAGCGGCAGGGACACTGAAGCTTTCTTT.

This clonotype turned up a few times. V and J are TRBV6-2 or TRBV6-3 and TRBJ2-1; tentatively, D is TRBD2 (5 bases). The CDR3 extends over 12 amino acids. CDR1 is MNHEY, CDR2 SVGEGT, per germline. Trimming took off 3 bases at V and 10 bases at J, with 10 bases between the two ends. CDR3: CASSYLAWEQFF. CDR3 DNA sequence: TGTGCCAGCAGTTATCTAGCTTGGGAGCAGTTCTTC.

This clonotype was seen a few times. The chain is built from TRBV5-4 and TRBJ2-7; D unclear. Germline V lookup: CDR1 SGHNT, CDR2 YYREEE (reference sequence). V was trimmed by 0 bases and J by 5 bases, leaving 6 bases between them. The CDR3 is made up of 12 amino acids. Written as DNA, the CDR3 is TGTGCCAGCAGCTTGGACAGAAACGAGCAGTACGTC. Its translation is CASSLDRNEQYV.

This clonotype was counted between two and nine times. V and J are TRBV4-1 and TRBJ1-5; D unresolved. Germline V CDR1 and CDR2: MGHRA, YSYEKL. With 4 bases removed from V and 6 bases from J, the gap between germline ends came to 13 bases. The CDR3 length is 14 residues. CDR3 in DNA: TGCGCCAGCAGCCTCCGGGCGGAAGGTCAGCCCCAGCATTTT. Its translation: CASSLRAEGQPQHF.

CDR3 DNA: TGTGCCAGCACTCCGGGCCCCCGAGGTGGGGAGACCCAGTACTTC. This encodes CASTPGPRGGETQYF. The chain joins TRBV12-3 or TRBV12-4 to TRBJ2-5; D unclear. There are 15 residues in the CDR3. Trimming removed 7 bases at V and 5 bases at J, with 20 bases between.

The V gene is TRBV6-2 or TRBV6-3, the J gene TRBJ2-7, with TRBD1 matching 9 bases. Losses at the gene ends were 8 bases for V and 2 bases for J; bases not matched to a gene: 7. The CDR3 is made up of 14 amino acids. CDR1 and CDR2 (germline): MNHEY, SVGEGT. DNA for the CDR3: TGTGCCAGCCGACTCGGGACAGGGACCTACGAGCAGTACTTC. Translation: CASRLGTGTYEQYF.

The gene calls are TRBV18 and TRBJ1-3, with no clear D. In germline, CDR1 is KGHSH, CDR2 LQKENI. The CDR3 runs to 18 residues. Trimming took 6 bases from V and 8 from J, leaving 29 bases between them. The chain's CDR3 is CASSPLGPQSLVGDTIYF. Written as DNA, the CDR3 is TGTGCCAGCTCGCCCCTCGGCCCGCAGTCTCTTGTGGGAGACACCATATATTTT. The variable domain in full, completed from reference TRBV18 and TRBJ1-3, reads NAGVMQNPRHLVRRRGQEARLRCSPMKGHSHVYWYRQLPEEGLKFMVYLQKENIIDESGMPKERFSAEFPKEGPSILRIQQVVRGDSAAYFCASSPLGPQSLVGDTIYFGEGSWLTVV.

The DNA for the CDR3 is TGTGCCATCAGTGAGGGATCTAGCGTGGAGACCCAGTACTTC. It yields the protein CAISEGSSVETQYF. V usage is TRBV10-3 and J usage is TRBJ2-5; maybe TRBD2 (6 bases). Germline V gene lookup returns CDR1 ENHRY and CDR2 SYGVKD. The CDR3 covers 14 residues. The V end lost 2 bases, the J end lost 5 bases, and 12 bases lay between the germline ends.

This clonotype showed up just a few times. J is TRBJ2-5 and V is TRBV6-2 or TRBV6-3; possibly TRBD1 for D (5 bases). The V gene lost 4 bases and the J gene lost 5 bases, with 11 bases spanning the gap. The CDR3 consists of 13 residues. The germline CDR1 and CDR2 sequences are MNHEY and SVGEGT. The CDR3 here is CASSSTVRETQYF. The CDR3, as DNA: TGTGCCAGCAGTTCGACAGTTAGGGAGACCCAGTACTTC.

This clonotype was seen at least ten times. This chain joins TRBV27 and TRBJ2-1; 9 bases fit TRBD2. The V gene end was trimmed by 6 bases and the J gene end by 6 bases; junction bases not matched to a gene: 12. Germline V gene data show CDR1 as MNHEY and CDR2 as SMNVEV (reference sequence). The CDR3 runs to 16 residues. The DNA of the CDR3 is TGTGCCAGCAGCCCCGCGGGGGGGCTTTCGTTCAATGAGCAGTTCTTC. It translates to CASSPAGGLSFNEQFF.

The DNA of the CDR3 is TGCGCCAGCAGCCCCAGACAGAGCTCCTACAATGAGCAGTTCTTC. Its translation is CASSPRQSSYNEQFF. The chain combines TRBV5-1 with TRBJ2-1, with a possible D match to TRBD1 (5 bases). The CDR3 covers 15 residues. Germline CDR1 is SGHRS and CDR2 is YFSETQ. The ends were cut back, 4 bases at V and 0 bases at J, with 11 bases in the middle.

The V and J genes are TRBV18 and TRBJ2-7, with TRBD1 matching over 10 bases. Germline-derived CDR1 and CDR2 are KGHSH and LQKENI. V was pared by 6 bases and J by 4 bases, with 6 bases of the junction left unmatched. This CDR3 spans 14 amino acids. CDR3 sequence reads: CASSPPGQGYEQYV. In nucleotides, the CDR3 is TGTGCCAGCTCGCCTCCGGGACAGGGGTACGAGCAGTACGTC.

The J gene is TRBJ1-2, the V gene TRBV9; D gene ambiguous. CDR3 size: 15 residues. V gave up 0 bases and J gave up 4 bases, with 13 bases separating them. From germline, CDR1 is SGDLS and CDR2 YYNGEE. CDR3: CASSVARSSGYGYTF. CDR3 bases: TGTGCCAGCAGCGTAGCTAGGTCCTCGGGCTATGGCTACACCTTC.

This clonotype turned up a few times. The V and J genes are TRBV28 and TRBJ2-4, with D unclear. Germline-derived CDR1 and CDR2 are MDHEN and SYDVKM. The germline V and J ends were trimmed by 8 bases and 6 bases, with 11 bases remaining between them. CDR3 length equals 12 residues. CDR3 loop: CASVDSVNIQYF. CDR3 nucleotide sequence: TGTGCCAGCGTCGACTCCGTAAACATTCAGTACTTC.

This clonotype was picked up a small number of times. The chain is built from TRBV15 and TRBJ1-5; D call uncertain. This CDR3 contains 15 residues. Per germline, CDR1 LNHNV and CDR2 YYDKDF (reference sequence). V was pared by 4 bases and J by 4 bases, with 14 bases between. CDR3 region: CATSTLDGINQPQHF. CDR3 nucleotides: TGTGCCACCAGCACCTTAGATGGGATAAATCAGCCCCAGCATTTT.

This chain connects TRBV28 to TRBJ2-7; D might be TRBD1 or TRBD2, each matching 5 bases. The V and J ends lost 10 bases and 0 bases respectively, with 16 bases between them. Germline V CDR1 and CDR2: MDHEN, SYDVKM. The CDR3 has 14 amino acids. The DNA of the CDR3 is TGTGCCACTTCGGGGCCAGGGCGCTCCTACGAGCAGTACGTC. It is translated as CATSGPGRSYEQYV.

This clonotype was recorded at least ten times. CDR3 residues: CASSVAGGYETQYF. CDR3 bases: TGTGCCAGCAGCGTGGCGGGGGGCTATGAGACCCAGTACTTC. The V call is TRBV9, the J call TRBJ2-5; 8 bases match TRBD2. This CDR3 is built from 14 residues. After removal of 2 bases from V and 5 bases from J, the junction contained 5 bases not matched to a gene. From germline, CDR1 is SGDLS and CDR2 YYNGEE.

In DNA, the CDR3 is TGTGCCACTAGTCCGGCAGGGAAAGAAGCAGATACGCAGTATTTT. This gives the protein CATSPAGKEADTQYF. This chain links TRBV15 with TRBJ2-3; D perhaps matches TRBD1 (5 bases). The V end lost 9 bases, the J end lost 4 bases, and 20 bases lay between the germline ends. The CDR3 covers 15 residues. In germline, CDR1 is LNHNV, CDR2 YYDKDF (reference sequence).

This clonotype occurred a few times. The V call is TRBV20-1, the J call TRBJ1-1, with D possibly TRBD1 on 5 matching bases. The CDR3 is 12 residues long. Germline V gene sequence: CDR1 DFQATT, CDR2 SNEGSKA (reference sequence). The V end lost 6 bases, the J end lost 1 base, and 9 bases lay between the germline ends. The chain's CDR3 is CSAYDRNTEAFF. CDR3 bases: TGCAGTGCCTATGACAGGAACACTGAAGCTTTCTTT.

The chain carries TRBV2 and TRBJ1-2, with unresolved D. The CDR3 contains 10 residues. Germline CDR1 reads SNHLY; CDR2 reads FYNNEI. V lost 6 bases and J 8 bases, leaving 7 bases between the germline ends. CDR3 bases: TGTGCCAGCAGGGATGACGGCTACACCTTC. Its protein product is CASRDDGYTF.

This clonotype was counted many times. The rearrangement uses TRBV29-1 and TRBJ2-5; the D is unclear. The CDR3 has 15 residues. The V end was cut by 0 bases, the J end by 2 bases, with 13 bases between. In germline, CDR1 is SQVTM, CDR2 ANQGSEA. The CDR3 nucleotides are TGCAGCGTTGAAGACCCCCTTGTGGAACAAGAGACCCAGTACTTC. Protein sequence: CSVEDPLVEQETQYF. Full variable domain (outside the CDR3, taken from reference TRBV29-1 and TRBJ2-5): SAVISQKPSRDICQRGTSLTIQCQVDSQVTMMFWYRQQPGQSLTLIATANQGSEATYESGFVIDKFPISRPNLTFSTLTVSNMSPEDSSIYLCSVEDPLVEQETQYFGPGTRLLVL.

This clonotype was counted only a few times. V gene TRBV27 combines with J gene TRBJ1-1; 7 nucleotides line up with TRBD1. CDR1 is MNHEY and CDR2 is SMNVEV in the germline V gene (reference sequence). V lost 5 bases to trimming and J lost 4 bases; unmatched junction nucleotides: 10. The CDR3 totals 15 residues. The CDR3 loop reads CASSAPEGASTEAFF. In nucleotides, the CDR3 is TGTGCCAGCAGTGCCCCGGAGGGGGCTAGCACTGAAGCTTTCTTT.

At least ten counts were recorded for this clonotype. This chain connects TRBV12-3 or TRBV12-4 to TRBJ2-5, with D maybe TRBD2 (5 bases). The CDR3 covers 12 residues. V lost 6 bases and J lost 5, with 10 bases in between. CDR3 residues: CASSSRGETQYF. The CDR3 DNA reads TGTGCCAGCAGCTCTCGCGGGGAGACCCAGTACTTC.

This chain connects TRBV9 to TRBJ2-3; 7 positions match TRBD1. The CDR3 length is 19 residues. The V gene end was trimmed by 4 bases and the J gene end by 0 bases; junction bases not matched to a gene: 17. Per the germline V gene, CDR1 is SGDLS and CDR2 is YYNGEE. CDR3 DNA sequence: TGTGCCAGCAGCCTCGTCCCAGGGACAGTCCCTTCTAGCACAGATACGCAGTATTTT. Its protein product is CASSLVPGTVPSSTDTQYF.

This clonotype was counted a few times. V gene TRBV6-6 combines with J gene TRBJ1-1; a possible D gene is TRBD1 (5 bases). V shed 1 base and J shed 1 base, with 10 bases lying between them. The CDR3 totals 15 residues. Germline values: CDR1 MNHNY, CDR2 SVGAGI (reference sequence). CDR3 residues: CASSYYGAGNTEAFF. The CDR3 DNA is TGTGCCAGCAGTTACTATGGGGCAGGGAACACTGAAGCTTTCTTT.

The CDR3 DNA reads TGTGCCAGCAGCTTAGGACAGATCTATGGCTACACCTTC. Protein sequence: CASSLGQIYGYTF. V and J are TRBV7-2 and TRBJ1-2, with a tentative D call TRBD1 (5 bases). Germline V gene data show CDR1 as SGHTA and CDR2 as FQGNSA. Trimming cost V 1 base and J 4 bases, with 7 bases left between them. This CDR3 is built from 13 residues.

This clonotype was found a few times. The V gene is TRBV4-1, the J gene TRBJ2-3, with TRBD2 as a possible D gene (5 bases). Germline CDR1 MGHRA, CDR2 YSYEKL. Between the trimmed V and J ends, which lost 5 bases and 4 bases, there was a span of 7 bases. This CDR3 contains 12 residues. The CDR3 spells CASSGSPDTQYF. In nucleotides, the CDR3 is TGCGCCAGCAGCGGGAGTCCAGATACGCAGTATTTT.

In this sample, this clonotype turned up a few times. The chain recombines TRBV7-9 with TRBJ1-1; tentatively, D is TRBD1 (5 bases). Germline V lookup: CDR1 SEHNR, CDR2 FQNEAQ (reference sequence). Trimming removed 1 base from V and 2 bases from J, with 8 bases in between. CDR3 length equals 14 residues. The CDR3 here is CASSLVWGNTEAFF. The CDR3 nucleotides read TGTGCCAGCAGCTTAGTTTGGGGCAACACTGAAGCTTTCTTT.